The 5 T cell receptor beta chains in this list originate from one sample, sequenced in a study of cytotoxic CD8 clonotypes in ibrutinib-treated CLL. Repertoires were generated with immunoSEQ multiplex PCR, while TCRdb's copy carries only in-frame clones and drops some. The table includes some 200,000 clones, about 72% detected once. Sequences were derived from PBMCs, sampled after 24 months of ibrutinib treatment. The receptors were gathered from a human donor with chronic lymphocytic leukemia.

V gene TRBV2 combines with J gene TRBJ2-7, with D possibly TRBD2 on 6 matching bases. The CDR3 consists of 12 residues. The germline V gene encodes CDR1 SNHLY and CDR2 FYNNEI. Trimming took 10 bases from V and 6 from J, leaving 16 bases between them. Here the CDR3 DNA reads TGTGCCAACCGAGATCCAGCGGGCGAGCAGTACTTC. Translating gives CANRDPAGEQYF.

The chain couples TRBV19 to TRBJ2-3; no reliable D call. Trimming shortened V by 4 bases and J by 3 bases, and 11 bases separated the two germline ends. There are 14 residues in the CDR3. Germline CDR1 LNHDA, CDR2 SQIVND (reference sequence). CDR3 in amino acids: CASSTWAMTDTQYF. The CDR3, as DNA: TGTGCCAGTAGTACTTGGGCTATGACAGATACGCAGTATTTT.

As DNA, the CDR3 is TGTGCCAGCAGTATCCTGGGGACAGGGGATTCCTACGAGCAGTACTTC. This gives the protein CASSILGTGDSYEQYF. V gene TRBV7-9 combines with J gene TRBJ2-7; 10 nucleotides match TRBD1. CDR3 length: 16 residues. Looked up from germline, CDR1 is SEHNR and CDR2 is FQNEAQ (reference sequence). V gave up 6 bases and J gave up 1 base; unmatched junction bases: 9.

This chain joins TRBV27 and TRBJ2-7, with 8 bases matching TRBD1. The germline V gene encodes CDR1 MNHEY and CDR2 SMNVEV (reference sequence). This CDR3 region has 12 residues. The V and J ends lost 10 bases and 2 bases, in that order; junction bases with no gene match: 4. CDR3 DNA sequence: TGTGCCACACAGACAGGGGCCTACGAGCAGTACTTC. Encoded protein: CATQTGAYEQYF.

This clone was counted once. The rearrangement joins TRBV7-9 to TRBJ2-3; 13 nucleotides align to TRBD2. V lost 6 bases to trimming and J lost 0 bases; unmatched junction nucleotides: 9. Germline-derived CDR1 and CDR2 are SEHNR and FQNEAQ (reference sequence). The CDR3 extends over 18 amino acids. The DNA of the CDR3 is TGTGCCAGCAGGAGGACTAGCGGGAGTACCCCTAGCACAGATACGCAGTATTTT. Encoded protein: CASRRTSGSTPSTDTQYF.